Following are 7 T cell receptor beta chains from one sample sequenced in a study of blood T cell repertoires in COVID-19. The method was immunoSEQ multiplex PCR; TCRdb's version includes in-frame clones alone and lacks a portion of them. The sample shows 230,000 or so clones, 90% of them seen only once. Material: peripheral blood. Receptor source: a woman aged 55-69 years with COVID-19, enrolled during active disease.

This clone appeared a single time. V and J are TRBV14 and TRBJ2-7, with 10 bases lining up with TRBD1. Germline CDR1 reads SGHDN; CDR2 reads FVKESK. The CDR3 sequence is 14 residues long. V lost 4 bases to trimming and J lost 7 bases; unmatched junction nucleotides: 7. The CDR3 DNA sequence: TGTGCCAGCAGCCTGAGACAGGGGGCGCGGGAGCAGTACTTC. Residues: CASSLRQGAREQYF.

Here the CDR3 DNA reads TGTGCCTCGAAGGAACAGGGATTCACAGATACGCAGTATTTT. This sequence encodes CASKEQGFTDTQYF. The gene calls are TRBV24-1 and TRBJ2-3, with D possibly being TRBD1 (6 bases). Trimming cost V 12 bases and J 2 bases, with 17 bases left between them. Germline V gene lookup returns CDR1 KGHDR and CDR2 SFDVKD. CDR3 length equals 14 residues.

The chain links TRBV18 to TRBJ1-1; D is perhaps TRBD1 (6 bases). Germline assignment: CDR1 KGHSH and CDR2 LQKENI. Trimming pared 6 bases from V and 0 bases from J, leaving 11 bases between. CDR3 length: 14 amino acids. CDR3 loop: CASSGGAMNTEAFF. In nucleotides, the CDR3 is TGTGCCAGCTCCGGGGGGGCCATGAACACTGAAGCTTTCTTT.

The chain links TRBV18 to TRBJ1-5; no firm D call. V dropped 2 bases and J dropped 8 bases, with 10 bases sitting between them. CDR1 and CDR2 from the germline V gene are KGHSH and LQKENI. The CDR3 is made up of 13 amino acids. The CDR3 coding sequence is TGTGCCAGCTCACCAGGGGAGGAAAAGCCCCAGCATTTT. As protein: CASSPGEEKPQHF.

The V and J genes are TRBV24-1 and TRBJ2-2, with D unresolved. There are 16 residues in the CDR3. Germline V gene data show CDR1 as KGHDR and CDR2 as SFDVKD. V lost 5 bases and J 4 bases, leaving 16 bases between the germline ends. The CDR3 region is CATSAERGRGTGELFF. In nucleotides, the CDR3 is TGTGCCACCAGTGCCGAAAGAGGCAGAGGCACCGGGGAGCTGTTTTTT.

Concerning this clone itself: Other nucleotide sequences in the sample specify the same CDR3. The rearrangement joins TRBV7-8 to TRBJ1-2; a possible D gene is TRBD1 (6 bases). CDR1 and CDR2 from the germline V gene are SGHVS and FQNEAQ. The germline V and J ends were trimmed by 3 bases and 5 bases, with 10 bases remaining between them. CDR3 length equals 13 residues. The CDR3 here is CASSLQGSYGYTF. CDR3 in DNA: TGTGCCAGCAGCTTGCAGGGGAGTTATGGCTACACCTTC.

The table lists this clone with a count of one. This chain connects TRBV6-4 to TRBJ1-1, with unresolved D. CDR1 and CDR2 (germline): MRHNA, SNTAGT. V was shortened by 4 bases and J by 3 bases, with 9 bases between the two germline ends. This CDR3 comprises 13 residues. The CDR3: CASSAGIHTEAFF. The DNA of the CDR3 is TGTGCCAGCAGTGCCGGGATTCACACTGAAGCTTTCTTT.